This T cell receptor (beta chain) was documented in a study of PD-1 blockade in classical Hodgkin lymphoma. In the case of this clone: Its antigen is as yet unknown.

All patients relapsed after autologous stem cell transplantation, and brentuximab vedotin exposure varied. Study findings and constraints: According to reports, newly diagnosed patients had lower baseline TCR diversity than healthy donors, and relapsed/refractory patients had lower baseline TCR diversity still.

The assay was immunoSEQ multiplex PCR, and TCRdb's table has in-frame clones only and misses some. The repertoire includes tens of thousands of clones, around nine tenths of them detected once, and more than 7.5% sits in the top ten. This CDR3 comprises 14 residues. Germline CDR1 reads MNHEY; CDR2 reads SMNVEV (reference sequence). With 4 bases removed from V and 0 bases from J, the gap between germline ends came to 10 bases. The sequence was obtained from a human donor with classical Hodgkin lymphoma. The starting material was peripheral blood mononuclear cells (PBMCs), obtained at baseline. J is TRBJ2-7 and V is TRBV27; a weak D match, TRBD1 (6 bases). CDR3 in amino acids: CASSSGVSSYEQYF. In DNA, the CDR3 is TGTGCCAGCAGTTCAGGGGTTAGCTCCTACGAGCAGTACTTC.